Included here is one T cell receptor (beta chain) sequence, with context. The antigen remains undetermined. The sample originates from a study of Tregs in tolerant kidney transplant recipients. General study results and limits: Biological reproducibility was not directly addressed in this study.

Unstimulated regulatory T cells (CD4+CD25+CD127-), CD4+CD25- non-regulatory cells, CD4 and CD8 cells were FACS-sorted from thawed PBMCs. Profiled with immunoSEQ multiplex PCR; TCRdb holds only in-frame clones, not every one. The sample includes tens of thousands of clones, approximately 94% of them seen just once. V was pared by 4 bases and J by 4 bases, with 6 bases between. CDR3 length equals 12 residues. Per the germline V gene, CDR1 is SGHDT and CDR2 is YYEEEE. This sequence was found in a human donor in good health. The sequenced material came from CD8+ T cells from blood. This chain joins TRBV5-6 and TRBJ2-1; D gene uncertain. This CDR3 reads CASSRVYNEQFF. The CDR3 region has the DNA TGTGCCAGCAGCCGAGTATACAATGAGCAGTTCTTC. The full variable domain, in which reference TRBV5-6 and TRBJ2-1 provide the parts outside the CDR3, is DAGVTQSPTHLIKTRGQQVTLRCSPKSGHDTVSWYQQALGQGPQFIFQYYEEEERQRGNFPDRFSGHQFPNYSSELNVNALLLGDSALYLCASSRVYNEQFFGPGTRLTVL.